This T cell receptor beta chain came from a study of blood T cell repertoires in COVID-19. Libraries were prepared by immunoSEQ multiplex PCR; TCRdb keeps only in-frame clonotypes and omits some of them. The sample records 200,000 to 250,000 clones, 75% to 90% being singletons. A COVID-19 case was met by exposed participants within 2 weeks before study entry. Sequenced input: PBMCs or T cells enriched from blood (not recorded which). The receptor comes from a woman aged 25 to 45 who had been exposed to COVID-19.

This chain's CDR3 is CASSQDGLGGVKNIQYF. CDR3 nucleotide sequence: TGTGCCAGCAGCCAAGATGGGCTAGGCGGGGTCAAAAACATTCAGTACTTC. The chain carries TRBV3-1 (or the pseudogene TRBV3-2) and TRBJ2-4; D is perhaps TRBD2 (6 bases). V was clipped by 0 bases and J by 3 bases, with 15 bases between them. CDR3 size: 17 residues. Germline V gives CDR1 LGHDT, CDR2 YNNKEL (reference sequence).